The table lists the clone carrying this TCR beta chain with a few counts. The data were taken from a study of blood T cells in healthy people across ages. The length of the CDR3 is 16 residues. Per the germline V gene, CDR1 is SEHNR and CDR2 is FQNEAQ (reference sequence). With a J-beta primer mix and a sample-barcoded 5' primer, a second PCR ran 7 to 11 cycles. TCRdb fed the 5' RACE reads into MiXCR, producing one record per CDR3 protein. The sample gives 920,000 or so distinct CDR3 sequences, 45% of which show up once; approximately 20% is in the top ten. The specimen was blood. The J gene is TRBJ2-5, the V gene TRBV7-9, with D maybe TRBD2 (6 bases). The closer fit of TRBJ2-7 to the DNA end suggests the J call may be wrong. The receptor comes from a woman in her sixties in good health. CDR3 region: CASSLDLAPGAIEQYF. The CDR3, as DNA: TGTGCCAGCAGCTTAGACCTAGCTCCGGGAGCCATCGAGCAGTACTTC.